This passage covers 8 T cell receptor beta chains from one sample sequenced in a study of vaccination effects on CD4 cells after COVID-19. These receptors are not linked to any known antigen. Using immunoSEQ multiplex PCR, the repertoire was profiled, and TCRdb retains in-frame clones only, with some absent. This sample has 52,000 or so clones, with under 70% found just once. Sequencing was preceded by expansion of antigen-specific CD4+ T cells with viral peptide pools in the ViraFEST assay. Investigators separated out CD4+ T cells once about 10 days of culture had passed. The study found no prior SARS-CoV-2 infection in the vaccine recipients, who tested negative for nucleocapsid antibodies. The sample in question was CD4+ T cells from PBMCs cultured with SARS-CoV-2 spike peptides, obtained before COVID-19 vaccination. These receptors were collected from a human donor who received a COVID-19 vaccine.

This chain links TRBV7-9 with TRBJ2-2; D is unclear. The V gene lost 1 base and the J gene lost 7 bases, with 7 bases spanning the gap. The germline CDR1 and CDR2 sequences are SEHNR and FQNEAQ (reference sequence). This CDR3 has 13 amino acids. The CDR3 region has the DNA TGTGCCAGCAGCTTAGAACCCATCGGGGAGCTGTTTTTT. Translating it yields CASSLEPIGELFF.

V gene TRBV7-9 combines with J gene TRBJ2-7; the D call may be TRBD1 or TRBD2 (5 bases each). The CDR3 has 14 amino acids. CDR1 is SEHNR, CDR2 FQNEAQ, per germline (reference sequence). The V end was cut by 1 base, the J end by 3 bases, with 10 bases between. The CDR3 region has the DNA TGTGCCAGCAGCTTAGACGGGGACCGCTACGAGCAGTACTTC. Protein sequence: CASSLDGDRYEQYF.

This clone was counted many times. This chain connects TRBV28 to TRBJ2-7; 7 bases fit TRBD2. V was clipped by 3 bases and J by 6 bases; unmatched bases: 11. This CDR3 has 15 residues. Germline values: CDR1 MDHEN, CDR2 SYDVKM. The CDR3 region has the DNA TGTGCCAGCAGTTTGCGCAGAAGCGGGATAGGCGAGCAGTACTTC. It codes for CASSLRRSGIGEQYF.

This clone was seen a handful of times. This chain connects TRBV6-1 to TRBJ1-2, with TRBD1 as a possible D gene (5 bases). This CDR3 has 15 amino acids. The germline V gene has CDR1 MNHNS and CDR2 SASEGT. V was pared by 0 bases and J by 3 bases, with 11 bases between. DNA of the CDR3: TGTGCCAGCAGTGAAGCGCCGGGGACCCACTATGGCTACACCTTC. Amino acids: CASSEAPGTHYGYTF.

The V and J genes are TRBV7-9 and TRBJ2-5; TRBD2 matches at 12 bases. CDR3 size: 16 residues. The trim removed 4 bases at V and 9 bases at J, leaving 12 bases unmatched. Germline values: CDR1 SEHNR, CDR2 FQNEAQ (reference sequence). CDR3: CASSSGTSGPSTSQYF. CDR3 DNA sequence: TGTGCCAGCAGCTCAGGGACTAGCGGGCCGTCGACCTCCCAGTACTTC.

This CDR3 reads CATQRGRQETQYF. In nucleotides, the CDR3 is TGTGCCACCCAGCGGGGGCGGCAAGAGACCCAGTACTTC. V is TRBV7-2 and J is TRBJ2-5; TRBD2 matches at 8 bases. Germline lookup yields CDR1 SGHTA and CDR2 FQGNSA. The CDR3 contains 13 residues. The V gene end was trimmed by 10 bases and the J gene end by 2 bases; junction bases not matched to a gene: 6.

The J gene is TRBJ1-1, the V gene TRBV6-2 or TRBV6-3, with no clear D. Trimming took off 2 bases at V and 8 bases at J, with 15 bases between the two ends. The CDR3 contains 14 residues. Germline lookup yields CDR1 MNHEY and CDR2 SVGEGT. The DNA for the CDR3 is TGTGCCAGCAGTTACATGATCCCTCCGTTCGAAGCTTTCTTT. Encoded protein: CASSYMIPPFEAFF.

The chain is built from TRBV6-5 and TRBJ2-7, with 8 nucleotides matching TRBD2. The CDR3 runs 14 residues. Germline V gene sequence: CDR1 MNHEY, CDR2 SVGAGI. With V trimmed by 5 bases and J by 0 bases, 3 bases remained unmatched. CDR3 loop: CASSHSGDSYEQYF. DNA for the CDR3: TGTGCCAGCAGTCATAGCGGGGACTCCTACGAGCAGTACTTC.